This T cell receptor beta chain is from a study of shared clonotypes between healthy human individuals. Points from the study as a whole: Limited genetic and exposure-history diversity came from having few donors.

About 100 million PBMCs supplied genomic DNA for unsorted samples. The CDR3 runs 14 residues. The V and J ends lost 2 bases and 10 bases, in that order; junction bases with no gene match: 5. Germline assignment: CDR1 MNHNY and CDR2 SVGAGI (reference sequence). Libraries were prepared by immunoSEQ multiplex PCR; TCRdb keeps only in-frame clonotypes and omits some of them. Of about 470,000 clones in the sample, 70% to 80% were seen once. Concerning this clone: Its antigen is currently unknown.

The chain employs TRBV6-6 and TRBJ2-3; TRBD1 matches 11 bases. The TCR originated in a middle-aged woman in good health. Some clones in this sample may be carry-over from other donors' samples. The sequenced sample consisted of PBMCs. This CDR3 is CASSYGGTGGSQYF. In DNA, the CDR3 is TGTGCCAGCAGTTACGGTGGGACAGGGGGATCGCAGTATTTT.